These 31 T cell receptor beta chains were all obtained from the same sample, sequenced in a study of identical twins. TCRdb itself ran the 5' RACE reads through MiXCR, one entry per CDR3 protein. The repertoire holds fewer than 500,000 distinct CDR3 sequences, with roughly an eighth as singletons. This same sample was also part of a study on yellow fever vaccine responses in identical twins.

What was sequenced was CD4+ T cells sorted from blood. These receptors all come from a young woman in good health.

CDR3 sequence (DNA): TGCGCCAGCAGCCAAGATCCCCCTGTACCCTACGAGCAGTACTTC. This translates into CASSQDPPVPYEQYF. This chain uses TRBV4-3 with TRBJ2-7; D gene unclear. The length of the CDR3 is 15 residues. Per germline, CDR1 LGHNA and CDR2 YSLEER. The V and J ends lost 0 bases and 2 bases respectively, with 11 bases between them.

J is TRBJ2-1 and V is TRBV9; 8 positions match TRBD2. The CDR3 extends over 14 amino acids. The germline CDR1 and CDR2 sequences are SGDLS and YYNGEE. The V gene end was trimmed by 3 bases and the J gene end by 2 bases; junction bases not matched to a gene: 1. The CDR3 nucleotides are TGTGCCAGCAGCGCAGCGGGAGCCTACAATGAGCAGTTCTTC. Translated: CASSAAGAYNEQFF.

The chain combines TRBV7-9 with TRBJ1-6; D is unclear. This CDR3 has 13 residues. V shed 5 bases and J shed 8 bases, with 10 bases lying between them. Germline loops: CDR1 SEHNR, CDR2 FQNEAQ (reference sequence). The DNA for the CDR3 is TGTGCCAGCAGCCGTACGTTCGATTCACCCCTCCACTTT. Translating it yields CASSRTFDSPLHF. The complete variable domain, with remaining parts taken from reference TRBV7-9 and TRBJ1-6, reads DTGVSQNPRHKITKRGQNVTFRCDPISEHNRLYWYRQTLGQGPEFLTYFQNEAQLEKSRLLSDRFSAERPKGSFSTLEIQRTEQGDSAMYLCASSRTFDSPLHFGNGTRLTVT.

In its sample, this clonotype was seen a few times. The rearrangement links TRBV3-1 to TRBJ2-5; D may be TRBD1 (6 bases). The germline V gene encodes CDR1 LGHDT and CDR2 YNNKEL (reference sequence). Trimming pared 0 bases from V and 2 bases from J, leaving 19 bases between. This CDR3 region has 18 residues. The CDR3 sequence is CASSQDRFGGRRQETQYF. CDR3 nucleotide sequence: TGTGCCAGCAGCCAAGATCGGTTTGGGGGCAGGAGACAAGAGACCCAGTACTTC.

The chain combines TRBV7-2 with TRBJ1-2, with D maybe TRBD1 (5 bases). Germline V gene lookup returns CDR1 SGHTA and CDR2 FQGNSA. The V and J ends lost 5 bases and 7 bases respectively, with 14 bases between them. The CDR3 length is 13 residues. In DNA form, the CDR3 reads TGTGCCAGCAGCCCCACAAGAGACAGTGGCTACACCTTC. Translation gives CASSPTRDSGYTF.

This clonotype came up many times. DNA for the CDR3: TGTGCCAGCAGCTATGACAGGGGCGTCAGGAGTGAGCAGTTCTTC. This codes for CASSYDRGVRSEQFF. The J gene is TRBJ2-1, the V gene TRBV6-2 or TRBV6-3, with 8 bases aligning to TRBD1. The CDR3 extends over 15 amino acids. CDR1 and CDR2 (germline): MNHEY, SVGEGT. V dropped 6 bases and J dropped 9; count of bases not matched to a gene: 13.

The V call is TRBV12-3 or TRBV12-4, the J call TRBJ2-1; weak D call: TRBD2 (5 bases). The CDR3 extends over 18 amino acids. Trimming took 3 bases from V and 8 from J, leaving 26 bases between them. CDR3 residues: CASSFGLTSAGGSYEQFF. Written as DNA, the CDR3 is TGTGCCAGCAGTTTTGGTCTAACGTCGGCAGGAGGATCCTATGAGCAGTTCTTC.

This clonotype has only a few counts. The V gene is TRBV20-1, the J gene TRBJ1-1; D gene ambiguous. Germline lookup yields CDR1 DFQATT and CDR2 SNEGSKA (reference sequence). This CDR3 spans 11 amino acids. CDR3 region: CRGGLDTEAFF. CDR3 nucleotides: TGCAGGGGAGGCTTGGACACTGAAGCTTTCTTT.

At least ten counts were recorded for this clonotype. The chain couples TRBV20-1 to TRBJ2-7; D is ambiguous. V lost 3 bases and J lost 4, with 7 bases in between. This CDR3 is built from 11 residues. Germline loops: CDR1 DFQATT, CDR2 SNEGSKA (reference sequence). The CDR3 bases are TGCAGTGCTAGGGCCGGATACGAGCAGTACTTC. Protein sequence: CSARAGYEQYF.

The chain is built from TRBV7-9 and TRBJ2-1; D is unresolved. Germline V lookup: CDR1 SEHNR, CDR2 FQNEAQ (reference sequence). This CDR3 is 16 amino acids long. Deletions cut 5 bases from V and 0 bases from J, with 14 bases between. The CDR3 sequence is CASSPPFQFSYNEQFF. CDR3 DNA sequence: TGTGCCAGCAGCCCCCCTTTCCAGTTCTCCTACAATGAGCAGTTCTTC.

The chain carries TRBV5-1 and TRBJ1-6; TRBD1 matches 8 bases. The CDR3 is 15 amino acids. CDR1 and CDR2 (germline): SGHRS, YFSETQ. V trimming: 0 bases; J trimming: 11 bases; junction bases outside the gene matches: 7. The CDR3 nucleotides read TGCGCCAGCAGCTTGGAAGGCGGGACAGGAACACCCCTCCACTTT. Residues: CASSLEGGTGTPLHF.

This clonotype occurred many times. J is TRBJ2-7 and V is TRBV10-3; the D gene is possibly TRBD1 (6 bases). Germline values: CDR1 ENHRY, CDR2 SYGVKD. Trimming left V 6 bases short and J 5 bases short, with 11 bases between. The CDR3 is 12 residues long. Written as DNA, the CDR3 is TGTGCCATCAGGGGGGCTGGGGACGAGCAGTACTTC. This encodes CAIRGAGDEQYF.

This clonotype was found a few times. The chain uses TRBV12-3 or TRBV12-4 and TRBJ2-1; D remains ambiguous. This CDR3 is 13 amino acids long. Trimming removed 5 bases at V and 7 bases at J, with 12 bases between. The CDR3 sequence: CASSPSRPNEQFF. DNA of the CDR3: TGTGCCAGCAGTCCCTCCCGTCCAAATGAGCAGTTCTTC.

This chain connects TRBV20-1 to TRBJ2-7; 11 nucleotides match TRBD1. The length of the CDR3 is 13 residues. With V trimmed by 6 bases and J by 4 bases, 5 bases remained unmatched. In germline, CDR1 is DFQATT, CDR2 SNEGSKA (reference sequence). DNA of the CDR3: TGCAGTGCCCTGGGACAGGGGGTTTACGAGCAGTACTTC. Residues: CSALGQGVYEQYF.

This clonotype was seen a single time. The V call is TRBV6-2 or TRBV6-3, the J call TRBJ2-7; tentatively, D is TRBD1 (6 bases). V was pared by 7 bases and J by 4 bases, with 14 bases between. In germline, CDR1 is MNHEY, CDR2 SVGEGT. There are 13 residues in the CDR3. CDR3 DNA: TGTGCCAGCAAGGCGGACAGATCTTACGAGCAGTACTTC. The encoded protein is CASKADRSYEQYF.

V usage is TRBV7-2 and J usage is TRBJ2-7, with TRBD2 identical over 10 bases. Germline V CDR1 and CDR2: SGHTA, FQGNSA. The CDR3 totals 14 residues. Trimming took 4 bases from V and 5 from J; bases not matched to a gene: 5. The CDR3 bases are TGTGCCAGCAGCTCGGGACTAGCGTCGGACGAGCAGTACTTC. It codes for CASSSGLASDEQYF.

This clonotype turned up a few times. The chain is built from TRBV12-3 or TRBV12-4 and TRBJ2-7; 7 bases fit TRBD1. CDR3 length: 13 amino acids. Germline trimming cut 6 bases from V and 5 bases from J; bases unmatched to any gene: 7. CDR3 in amino acids: CASRATGLNEQYF. CDR3 nucleotide sequence: TGTGCCAGCAGGGCGACAGGGTTAAACGAGCAGTACTTC.

This clonotype came up many times. V and J are TRBV18 and TRBJ2-1; TRBD1 matches at 10 bases. The CDR3 is 15 residues long. Germline V gene lookup returns CDR1 KGHSH and CDR2 LQKENI. Trimming cost V 8 bases and J 3 bases; bases outside gene matches: 7. This CDR3 reads CASSPRTGGYNEQFF. CDR3 in DNA: TGTGCCAGCAGTCCTCGGACAGGGGGCTACAATGAGCAGTTCTTC. The complete variable domain, with remaining parts taken from reference TRBV18 and TRBJ2-1, reads NAGVMQNPRHLVRRRGQEARLRCSPMKGHSHVYWYRQLPEEGLKFMVYLQKENIIDESGMPKERFSAEFPKEGPSILRIQQVVRGDSAAYFCASSPRTGGYNEQFFGPGTRLTVL.

This clonotype showed up many times. V is TRBV28 and J is TRBJ2-3; TRBD2 agrees at 9 bases. From germline, CDR1 is MDHEN and CDR2 SYDVKM. The J segment lost 0 bases and the V segment lost 2 bases, leaving 6 bases of the junction unmatched. The CDR3 has 17 amino acids. CDR3 loop: CASSLRGLAGSTDTQYF. CDR3 coding DNA: TGTGCCAGCAGTTTACGGGGGCTAGCGGGGAGCACAGATACGCAGTATTTT.

This clonotype has only a few counts. This chain uses TRBV27 with TRBJ2-3; the D gene is possibly TRBD1 (5 bases). The germline CDR1 and CDR2 sequences are MNHEY and SMNVEV (reference sequence). Trimming shortened V by 6 bases and J by 2 bases, and 18 bases separated the two germline ends. The CDR3 is made up of 16 amino acids. The CDR3 is CASRLVPTALTDTQYF. The DNA of the CDR3 is TGTGCCAGCAGATTGGTTCCGACAGCCCTCACAGATACGCAGTATTTT.

This clonotype came up many times. The chain employs TRBV5-1 and TRBJ2-2; D may be TRBD1 (6 bases). Germline loops: CDR1 SGHRS, CDR2 YFSETQ. Trimming took off 3 bases at V and 2 bases at J, with 11 bases between the two ends. The length of the CDR3 is 15 residues. DNA for the CDR3: TGCGCCAGCAGCTCCGACAGGATTAACACCGGGGAGCTGTTTTTT. Amino acids: CASSSDRINTGELFF.

This clonotype showed up just a few times. The CDR3 spells CASSLLVGTGQNEQYF. CDR3 DNA sequence: TGTGCCAGCAGTCTCCTAGTTGGGACAGGGCAGAACGAGCAGTACTTC. This rearrangement joins TRBV28 to TRBJ2-7, with 9 bases fitting TRBD1. The junction had 13 bases not matched to a gene; V was cut back by 5 bases and J by 5 bases. Looked up from germline, CDR1 is MDHEN and CDR2 is SYDVKM. This CDR3 comprises 16 residues.

This clonotype showed up just a few times. This chain uses TRBV4-3 with TRBJ2-6; tentatively, D is TRBD1 (5 bases). The CDR3 has 17 amino acids. CDR1 LGHNA and CDR2 YSLEER come from the germline V gene. V was pared by 0 bases and J by 0 bases, with 9 bases between. In nucleotides, the CDR3 is TGCGCCAGCAGCCAAGATTGGGGCGGCTCTGGGGCCAACGTCCTGACTTTC. The encoded protein is CASSQDWGGSGANVLTF.

In its sample, this clonotype was seen a few times. J is TRBJ2-6 and V is TRBV28; D call uncertain. CDR1 and CDR2 (germline): MDHEN, SYDVKM. V was shortened by 2 bases and J by 4 bases, with 9 bases between the two germline ends. CDR3 length: 15 residues. The CDR3 DNA is TGTGCCAGCAGTTTAGTAGGCATGGGGGCCAACGTCCTGACTTTC. It specifies CASSLVGMGANVLTF.

The gene calls are TRBV6-5 and TRBJ1-3; the D is unclear. Trimming took off 3 bases at V and 0 bases at J, with 9 bases between the two ends. CDR3 length: 15 residues. From germline, CDR1 is MNHEY and CDR2 SVGAGI. Here the CDR3 DNA reads TGTGCCAGCAGTTATCTGCCGCCCTCTGGAAACACCATATATTTT. Encoded protein: CASSYLPPSGNTIYF.

This chain connects TRBV5-1 to TRBJ2-1; tentative D call: TRBD1 (6 bases). The CDR3 sequence is 15 residues long. The germline V gene encodes CDR1 SGHRS and CDR2 YFSETQ. V lost 3 bases and J 6 bases, leaving 16 bases between the germline ends. This CDR3 reads CASSSMLQGPNEQFF. The CDR3 region has the DNA TGCGCCAGCAGCTCGATGCTACAGGGACCCAATGAGCAGTTCTTC.

The chain combines TRBV6-2 or TRBV6-3 with TRBJ2-7; tentatively, D is TRBD2 (5 bases). CDR1 MNHEY and CDR2 SVGEGT come from the germline V gene. V lost 0 bases to trimming and J lost 5 bases, with 14 bases between them. The CDR3 totals 15 residues. The CDR3 here is CASSYSRRRGHEQYF. Written as DNA, the CDR3 is TGTGCCAGCAGTTACTCCCGACGCCGGGGTCACGAGCAGTACTTC.

This chain joins TRBV4-3 and TRBJ2-1; weak D call: TRBD2 (5 bases). The CDR3 length is 16 residues. The V gene lost 2 bases and the J gene lost 0 bases, with 11 bases spanning the gap. Germline values: CDR1 LGHNA, CDR2 YSLEER. CDR3 in amino acids: CASSQLPSGSYNEQFF. CDR3 nucleotides: TGCGCCAGCAGCCAACTACCCAGCGGCTCCTACAATGAGCAGTTCTTC.

Only a few counts were recorded for this clonotype. The chain has TRBV20-1 and TRBJ1-1; 7 bases agree with TRBD1. J lost 6 bases, V lost 5 bases, and 6 bases had no gene match. Germline CDR1 DFQATT, CDR2 SNEGSKA (reference sequence). This CDR3 is built from 12 residues. CDR3 nucleotides: TGCAGTGCTTCCAGACAGGGCGCTGAAGCTTTCTTT. This codes for CSASRQGAEAFF.

This sequence joins TRBV3-1 and TRBJ2-3, with 7 bases lining up with TRBD2. The J segment lost 4 bases and the V segment lost 0 bases, leaving 7 bases of the junction unmatched. CDR3 size: 16 residues. In germline, CDR1 is LGHDT, CDR2 YNNKEL (reference sequence). The DNA for the CDR3 is TGTGCCAGCAGCCAAGATTGGGGGGGATCCGCAGATACGCAGTATTTT. This gives the protein CASSQDWGGSADTQYF.

This chain links TRBV20-1 with TRBJ2-7; D not certain. The CDR3 covers 14 residues. Trimming removed 1 base at V and 3 bases at J, with 13 bases between. Germline V gene lookup returns CDR1 DFQATT and CDR2 SNEGSKA (reference sequence). The CDR3 reads CSARGTSMIYEQYF. The CDR3 nucleotides are TGCAGTGCTAGAGGAACGTCTATGATCTACGAGCAGTACTTC.